One and the same sample provided the 10 T cell receptor beta chains below, sequenced in a study of cytomegalovirus exposure and HLA in healthy donors. The PCR ran on 60 Vbeta and 13 Jbeta primers. Repertoires were generated with immunoSEQ multiplex PCR, while TCRdb's copy carries only in-frame clones and drops some. The specimen's table records 150,000 to 200,000 clones. The sequenced sample consisted of PBMCs. Source of these receptors: a young woman in good health and CMV-seropositive.

V is TRBV10-3 and J is TRBJ1-1, with D perhaps TRBD1 (5 bases). Germline-derived CDR1 and CDR2 are ENHRY and SYGVKD. Trimming removed 7 bases at V and 3 bases at J, with 18 bases between. CDR3 length: 15 amino acids. The CDR3 DNA reads TGTGCCATCACCCCTGGGTGGCAGGGTGACACTGAAGCTTTCTTT. Translated, it gives CAITPGWQGDTEAFF.

The V gene is TRBV7-3, the J gene TRBJ2-2; D might be TRBD2 (6 bases). CDR3 size: 15 residues. Trimming removed 2 bases from V and 3 bases from J, with 10 bases in between. Germline V gene sequence: CDR1 SGHTA, CDR2 FQGTGA. The CDR3 loop reads CASSLPGGYTGELFF. CDR3 DNA sequence: TGTGCCAGCAGCTTACCCGGGGGATACACCGGGGAGCTGTTTTTT. Drawing the rest from reference TRBV7-3 and TRBJ2-2, the complete variable domain is GAGVSQTPSNKVTEKGKYVELRCDPISGHTALYWYRQSLGQGPEFLIYFQGTGAADDSGLPNDRFFAVRPEGSVSTLKIQRTERGDSAVYLCASSLPGGYTGELFFGEGSRLTVL.

V gene TRBV4-1 combines with J gene TRBJ2-7, with 9 bases aligning to TRBD2. This CDR3 is 16 amino acids long. The junction had 12 bases not matched to a gene; V was cut back by 3 bases and J by 6 bases. The germline V gene has CDR1 MGHRA and CDR2 YSYEKL. The CDR3 sequence: CASSHDSGRGWGEQYF. The CDR3 region has the DNA TGCGCCAGCAGCCACGATAGCGGGAGAGGATGGGGCGAGCAGTACTTC.

The rearrangement uses TRBV4-3 and TRBJ2-3; 8 bases map to TRBD1. The CDR3 loop spans 17 amino acids. The V segment lost 0 bases and the J segment 7 bases; nucleotides outside the gene matches: 12. Germline CDR1 is LGHNA and CDR2 is YSLEER. CDR3 DNA: TGCGCCAGCAGCCAAGATACCCGGGAACAGGGGGTAAATACGCAGTATTTT. Protein: CASSQDTREQGVNTQYF.

Turning to this clone: The same CDR3 can be traced to other DNA sequences in this sample. The chain combines TRBV5-1 with TRBJ2-3; 10 positions agree with TRBD1. Germline V CDR1 and CDR2: SGHRS, YFSETQ. Losses at the gene ends were 2 bases for V and 4 bases for J; bases not matched to a gene: 1. This CDR3 is built from 14 residues. The CDR3 nucleotides are TGCGCCAGCAGCTTTGGACAGGGGGCAGATACGCAGTATTTT. It is translated as CASSFGQGADTQYF.

V gene TRBV5-4 combines with J gene TRBJ2-5; 7 bases align to TRBD2. This CDR3 comprises 16 residues. Germline loops: CDR1 SGHNT, CDR2 YYREEE (reference sequence). Unmatched junction bases numbered 7, after V lost 1 base and J lost 1 base. The CDR3 coding sequence is TGTGCCAGCAGCTTGATATCGGGAGGCCCCCAAGAGACCCAGTACTTC. Its protein product is CASSLISGGPQETQYF.

The chain couples TRBV9 to TRBJ2-2, with a weak D call TRBD2 (6 bases). This CDR3 has 15 residues. V was cut by 3 bases and J by 4 bases, with 13 bases left in between. Per the germline V gene, CDR1 is SGDLS and CDR2 is YYNGEE. CDR3 region: CASSEGLLSTGELFF. Here the CDR3 DNA reads TGTGCCAGCAGCGAGGGACTTTTATCCACCGGGGAGCTGTTTTTT. Filled out from reference TRBV9 and TRBJ2-2, the complete variable domain reads DSGVTQTPKHLITATGQRVTLRCSPRSGDLSVYWYQQSLDQGLQFLIQYYNGEERAKGNILERFSAQQFPDLHSELNLSSLELGDSALYFCASSEGLLSTGELFFGEGSRLTVL.

V is TRBV27 and J is TRBJ2-2; 7 bases align to TRBD2. V shed 6 bases and J 9 bases; nucleotides not matched to a gene: 13. CDR1 is MNHEY and CDR2 is SMNVEV in the germline V gene (reference sequence). This CDR3 is built from 15 residues. In DNA, the CDR3 is TGTGCCAGCAGCCCGGGACTAACGGTTTTCCGGGAGCTGTTTTTT. This codes for CASSPGLTVFRELFF.

CDR3 amino acids: CASSFFTGDTEAFF. CDR3 bases: TGTGCCAGCAGCTTTTTTACAGGGGACACTGAAGCTTTCTTT. The chain links TRBV7-9 to TRBJ1-1; 7 nucleotides align to TRBD1. Trimming cost V 3 bases and J 3 bases; bases outside gene matches: 4. This CDR3 region has 14 residues. Germline CDR1 is SEHNR and CDR2 is FQNEAQ (reference sequence).

This chain uses TRBV6-5 with TRBJ2-5, with TRBD1 matching over 7 bases. J was trimmed by 4 bases and V by 1 base; bases with no gene match: 6. This CDR3 is built from 15 residues. Germline assignment: CDR1 MNHEY and CDR2 SVGAGI. CDR3 nucleotides: TGTGCCAGCAGTTACTTCGGGGCAGGGGGAGAGACCCAGTACTTC. This gives the protein CASSYFGAGGETQYF.